A single sample is the source of the 9 T cell receptor beta chains below, sequenced in a study of cytomegalovirus exposure and HLA in healthy donors. Primers: 60 Vbeta forward and 13 Jbeta reverse. Produced via immunoSEQ multiplex PCR; TCRdb's table is partial and in-frame only. Recorded for this sample: 75,000 to 85,000 clones. The sequenced sample was PBMCs. The receptors stem from a man aged 18 to 30 in good health and CMV-seropositive.

The chain carries TRBV5-6 and TRBJ2-7, with a weak D call TRBD2 (5 bases). CDR3 length: 14 amino acids. Germline V CDR1 and CDR2: SGHDT, YYEEEE. V lost 4 bases, J lost 2 bases, and 13 bases lay in between. CDR3 nucleotide sequence: TGTGCCAGCAGCCCCGAGGGCGGTGCCTACGAGCAGTACTTC. It codes for CASSPEGGAYEQYF. Complete variable domain (other parts from reference TRBV5-6 and TRBJ2-7): DAGVTQSPTHLIKTRGQQVTLRCSPKSGHDTVSWYQQALGQGPQFIFQYYEEEERQRGNFPDRFSGHQFPNYSSELNVNALLLGDSALYLCASSPEGGAYEQYFGPGTRLTVT.

The chain links TRBV10-1 to TRBJ2-1; 9 bases line up with TRBD2. V dropped 5 bases and J dropped 5; count of bases not matched to a gene: 1. The germline CDR1 and CDR2 sequences are WNHNN and SYGVQD (reference sequence). The CDR3 has 13 residues. In DNA, the CDR3 is TGCGCCAGCAGTAGCGGGGGGAACAATGAGCAGTTCTTC. Protein product: CASSSGGNNEQFF.

The J gene is TRBJ1-6, the V gene TRBV15; unclear D gene. Trimming cost V 5 bases and J 7 bases, with 15 bases left between them. The CDR3 runs to 15 residues. Germline-derived CDR1 and CDR2 are LNHNV and YYDKDF (reference sequence). CDR3 residues: CATSRGDGNNSPLHF. CDR3 DNA sequence: TGTGCCACCAGCCGGGGAGACGGAAACAATTCACCCCTCCACTTT.

The genes are TRBV27 and TRBJ2-7; D is undetermined. Germline values: CDR1 MNHEY, CDR2 SMNVEV (reference sequence). V was clipped by 4 bases and J by 5 bases, with 9 bases between them. CDR3 size: 12 residues. The CDR3 protein is CASSSSFHEQYF. CDR3 in DNA: TGTGCCAGCAGTTCTAGTTTTCACGAGCAGTACTTC.

The chain couples TRBV19 to TRBJ1-1, with 7 bases lining up with TRBD1. CDR1 LNHDA and CDR2 SQIVND come from the germline V gene (reference sequence). Trimming took 6 bases from V and 1 from J; bases not matched to a gene: 14. The CDR3 has 17 residues. The CDR3: CASSGRDSWTGNTEAFF. Written as DNA, the CDR3 is TGTGCCAGTAGCGGCCGGGATTCTTGGACAGGGAACACTGAAGCTTTCTTT.

CDR3 sequence: CASSMSFRAGGYTF. The CDR3 DNA sequence: TGTGCCAGTAGTATGTCCTTCAGGGCTGGTGGCTACACCTTC. This chain uses TRBV19 with TRBJ1-2, with D maybe TRBD1 (5 bases). Looked up from germline, CDR1 is LNHDA and CDR2 is SQIVND (reference sequence). Between the trimmed V and J ends, which lost 3 bases and 7 bases, there was a span of 15 bases. The CDR3 is 14 residues long.

CDR3 sequence reads: CASSLWDSSNQPQHF. For the CDR3, the DNA is TGTGCCAGCAGTTTATGGGACAGTAGCAATCAGCCCCAGCATTTT. V is TRBV28 and J is TRBJ1-5; perhaps TRBD1 as D (6 bases). Germline values: CDR1 MDHEN, CDR2 SYDVKM. Trimming took off 0 bases at V and 0 bases at J, with 6 bases between the two ends. CDR3 length: 15 amino acids. Supplemented by reference TRBV28 and TRBJ1-5, the full variable domain reads DVKVTQSSRYLVKRTGEKVFLECVQDMDHENMFWYRQDPGLGLRLIYFSYDVKMKEKGDIPEGYSVSREKKERFSLILESASTNQTSMYLCASSLWDSSNQPQHFGDGTRLSIL.

The chain uses TRBV29-1 and TRBJ2-3, with 7 bases identical to TRBD2. J lost 14 bases, V lost 6 bases, and 2 bases had no gene match. Germline-derived CDR1 and CDR2 are SQVTM and ANQGSEA. The CDR3 runs to 8 residues. The CDR3 DNA is TGCAGCGTGGGGGGGACGTATTTT. Translation: CSVGGTYF.

CDR3 sequence (DNA): TGCGCCAGCAGCCAAGAATTAGCAAGGACCTACGAGCAGTACTTC. Translation: CASSQELARTYEQYF. J is TRBJ2-7 and V is TRBV4-1; D call uncertain. The CDR3 length is 15 residues. Trimming removed 0 bases from V and 2 bases from J, with 11 bases in between. CDR1 is MGHRA, CDR2 YSYEKL, per germline.